These T cell receptor beta chains were read from a single sample in a study of T cell clones after liver transplantation. Profiled with immunoSEQ multiplex PCR; TCRdb holds only in-frame clones, not every one. This sample has around 110,000 clones; approximately 90% occur once, and the top ten carry roughly 0.8%. The specimen was CD4+ T cells from blood, collected 12 months after liver transplant. The origin of the receptors is a human patient who received a liver transplant. A subset of T cells may come from the graft donor. Both conserved end residues are part of each CDR3. A D gene is named only where the DNA matches it firmly. The size entry is marked missing in some rows and otherwise reads once, few, many or a size class.

v_call: TRBV11-3
j_call: TRBJ2-7
d_call: TRBD2
clone_size: few
cdr3_nt: TGTGCCAGCAGCCCTACATTAGCGGGAGTACACGAGCAGTACTTC
cdr3_aa: CASSPTLAGVHEQYF

v_call: TRBV18
j_call: TRBJ1-1
d_call: NA
clone_size: NA
cdr3_nt: TGTGCCAGCTCACCACCGAACACCATGAACACTGAAGCTTTCTTT
cdr3_aa: CASSPPNTMNTEAFF

v_call: TRBV5-1
j_call: TRBJ2-1
d_call: NA
clone_size: NA
cdr3_nt: TGCGCCAGCAGCTTGGTGCGGGGCTCCTACAATGAGCAGTTCTTC
cdr3_aa: CASSLVRGSYNEQFF

v_call: TRBV5-4
j_call: TRBJ1-1
d_call: TRBD1
clone_size: NA
cdr3_nt: TGTGCCAGCAGCTCTCCAGGGGGCAAAATGAACACTGAAGCTTTCTTT
cdr3_aa: CASSSPGGKMNTEAFF

v_call: TRBV19
j_call: TRBJ2-3
d_call: TRBD2
clone_size: NA
cdr3_nt: TGTGCCAGTAGTATTCGTGATCTTCGGACTAGCGGGACCCGAAGCACAGATACGCAGTATTTT
cdr3_aa: CASSIRDLRTSGTRSTDTQYF

v_call: TRBV7-9
j_call: TRBJ1-1
d_call: TRBD1
clone_size: NA
cdr3_nt: TGTGCCAGCAGTCTCGGACAGGGGAACACTGAAGCTTTCTTT
cdr3_aa: CASSLGQGNTEAFF

v_call: TRBV7-9
j_call: TRBJ2-5
d_call: TRBD2
clone_size: NA
cdr3_nt: TGTGCCAGCAGCCCAAGGACTAGCGGGAATATGGAGACCCAGTACTTC
cdr3_aa: CASSPRTSGNMETQYF

v_call: TRBV7-2
j_call: TRBJ2-1
d_call: NA
clone_size: NA
cdr3_nt: TGTGCCAGCAGCACCTCTAGTTCCCTCAATGAGCAGTTCTTC
cdr3_aa: CASSTSSSLNEQFF

v_call: TRBV19
j_call: TRBJ1-2
d_call: TRBD1
clone_size: NA
cdr3_nt: TGTGCCAGTAGTATAGTTCCAGGGGGCAACTATGGCTACACCTTC
cdr3_aa: CASSIVPGGNYGYTF

v_call: TRBV5-1
j_call: TRBJ2-2
d_call: TRBD1
clone_size: NA
cdr3_nt: TGCGCCAGCAGCCCGGACAGGGACACCGGGGAGCTGTTTTTT
cdr3_aa: CASSPDRDTGELFF

v_call: TRBV5-4
j_call: TRBJ2-5
d_call: NA
clone_size: NA
cdr3_nt: TGTGCCAGCAGCTTGGATAGAGGGGGAGAGACCCAGTACTTC
cdr3_aa: CASSLDRGGETQYF

v_call: TRBV19
j_call: TRBJ2-2
d_call: TRBD1
clone_size: NA
cdr3_nt: TGTGCCAGTAGTACGGCGGACAGGGTCACCGGGGAGCTGTTTTTT
cdr3_aa: CASSTADRVTGELFF

v_call: TRBV9
j_call: TRBJ2-7
d_call: TRBD1
clone_size: once
cdr3_nt: TGTGCCAGCAGCCGGACAGGGGCGACCCTCTCCCGGGGAGAGCAGTACTTC
cdr3_aa: CASSRTGATLSRGEQYF

v_call: TRBV19
j_call: TRBJ1-1
d_call: NA
clone_size: NA
cdr3_nt: TGTGCCAGTAGTCAACTCGGGACGGCAGATGAAGCTTTCTTT
cdr3_aa: CASSQLGTADEAFF

v_call: TRBV5-4
j_call: TRBJ1-2
d_call: TRBD1
clone_size: many
cdr3_nt: TGTGCCAGCAGCTCCCCGAGCAGGGGGCATCCCTATGGCTACACCTTC
cdr3_aa: CASSSPSRGHPYGYTF

v_call: TRBV19
j_call: TRBJ1-5
d_call: NA
clone_size: NA
cdr3_nt: TGTGCCAGTAGTCTCCCCGTCGGGTTTAGCAATCAGCCCCAGCATTTT
cdr3_aa: CASSLPVGFSNQPQHF

v_call: TRBV7-3
j_call: TRBJ2-1
d_call: TRBD2
clone_size: NA
cdr3_nt: TGTGCCAGCAGCGCGGGACTAGCATACAATGAGCAGTTCTTC
cdr3_aa: CASSAGLAYNEQFF

v_call: TRBV29-1
j_call: TRBJ2-7
d_call: TRBD1
clone_size: NA
cdr3_nt: TGCAGCGTTGGATCGCGGACAGGGTTTCTGCGCGAGCAGTACTTC
cdr3_aa: CSVGSRTGFLREQYF

v_call: TRBV28
j_call: TRBJ1-5
d_call: NA
clone_size: NA
cdr3_nt: TGTGCTATCGCGGGCCGGGGCAATCAGCCCCAGCATTTT
cdr3_aa: CAIAGRGNQPQHF

v_call: TRBV7-8
j_call: TRBJ2-4
d_call: NA
clone_size: NA
cdr3_nt: TGTGCCAGCAGCTTAGGACAGCAAAACATTCAGTACTTC
cdr3_aa: CASSLGQQNIQYF

v_call: TRBV23-1
j_call: TRBJ2-7
d_call: NA
clone_size: NA
cdr3_nt: TGCGCCAGCACCCTTATGACGGAGAGGTTCTACGAGCAGTACTTC
cdr3_aa: CASTLMTERFYEQYF

v_call: TRBV10-2
j_call: TRBJ1-1
d_call: NA
clone_size: NA
cdr3_nt: TGCGCCAGCGTAGAGGCGAGTATGAACACTGAAGCTTTCTTT
cdr3_aa: CASVEASMNTEAFF

v_call: TRBV27
j_call: TRBJ2-3
d_call: TRBD2
clone_size: NA
cdr3_nt: TGTGCCAGCAGAACTAGCGGGAGGGGTTCTAGCACAGATACGCAGTATTTT
cdr3_aa: CASRTSGRGSSTDTQYF

v_call: TRBV5-1
j_call: TRBJ2-3
d_call: NA
clone_size: NA
cdr3_nt: TGCGCCAGCAGCTTGGATAGCACAGATACGCAGTATTTT
cdr3_aa: CASSLDSTDTQYF

v_call: TRBV6-1
j_call: TRBJ2-3
d_call: TRBD1
clone_size: NA
cdr3_nt: TGTGCCAGCAGATATCGGACAGGGCAAACAGATACGCAGTATTTT
cdr3_aa: CASRYRTGQTDTQYF

v_call: TRBV7-9
j_call: TRBJ2-7
d_call: NA
clone_size: NA
cdr3_nt: TGTGCCAGCAGCTCGAAGACCTACGAGCAGTACTTC
cdr3_aa: CASSSKTYEQYF

v_call: TRBV19
j_call: TRBJ2-3
d_call: NA
clone_size: NA
cdr3_nt: TGTGCCAGTAGATCCCGAGATACGCAGTATTTT
cdr3_aa: CASRSRDTQYF

v_call: TRBV28
j_call: TRBJ1-5
d_call: NA
clone_size: NA
cdr3_nt: TGTGCCAGCAGTTTACCCGGGGATAGCAATCAGCCCCAGCATTTT
cdr3_aa: CASSLPGDSNQPQHF

v_call: TRBV28
j_call: TRBJ1-1
d_call: TRBD1
clone_size: NA
cdr3_nt: TGTGCCAGCAGTTTCTCCAGGACAGGGAAAACTGAAGCTTTCTTT
cdr3_aa: CASSFSRTGKTEAFF

v_call: TRBV10-3
j_call: TRBJ1-2
d_call: NA
clone_size: NA
cdr3_nt: TGTGCCATCAGTGAGGATCCTACCTATGGCTACACCTTC
cdr3_aa: CAISEDPTYGYTF

v_call: TRBV7-2
j_call: TRBJ1-2
d_call: TRBD1
clone_size: NA
cdr3_nt: TGTGCCAGCAGCTTAGCCCCGGGACAGGGGGCTGGCTACACCTTC
cdr3_aa: CASSLAPGQGAGYTF

v_call: TRBV2
j_call: TRBJ2-2
d_call: NA
clone_size: NA
cdr3_nt: TGTGCCAGCAGTGATATCACGAACACCGGGGAGCTGTTTTTT
cdr3_aa: CASSDITNTGELFF

v_call: TRBV19
j_call: TRBJ2-3
d_call: NA
clone_size: NA
cdr3_nt: TGTGCCAGTAGTATGGACCTCCCCCCTCATACGCAGTATTTT
cdr3_aa: CASSMDLPPHTQYF

v_call: TRBV4-1
j_call: TRBJ2-5
d_call: NA
clone_size: NA
cdr3_nt: TGCGCCAGCAGCCAAGCGATAGGGGAGACCCAGTACTTC
cdr3_aa: CASSQAIGETQYF

v_call: TRBV6-1
j_call: TRBJ2-1
d_call: TRBD1
clone_size: NA
cdr3_nt: TGTGCCAGCAGTGACAGGGGGTCCTACAATGAGCAGTTCTTC
cdr3_aa: CASSDRGSYNEQFF

v_call: TRBV28
j_call: TRBJ1-2
d_call: NA
clone_size: NA
cdr3_nt: TGTGCCAGCAGTACCCAGGGGCCCTATGGCTACACCTTC
cdr3_aa: CASSTQGPYGYTF

v_call: TRBV5-6
j_call: TRBJ1-3
d_call: TRBD1
clone_size: NA
cdr3_nt: TGTGCCAGCAGCCCGGACAGGGAAGACACCATATATTTT
cdr3_aa: CASSPDREDTIYF